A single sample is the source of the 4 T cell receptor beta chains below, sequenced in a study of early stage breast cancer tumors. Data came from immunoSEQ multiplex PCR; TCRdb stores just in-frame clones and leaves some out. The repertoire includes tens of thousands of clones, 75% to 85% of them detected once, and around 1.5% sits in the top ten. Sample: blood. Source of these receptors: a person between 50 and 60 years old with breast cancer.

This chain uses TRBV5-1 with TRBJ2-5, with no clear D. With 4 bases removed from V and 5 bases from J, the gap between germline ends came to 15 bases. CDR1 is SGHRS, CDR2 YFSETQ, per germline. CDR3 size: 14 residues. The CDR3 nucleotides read TGCGCCAGCAGCCTAACGCCAGGCGTCGAGACCCAGTACTTC. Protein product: CASSLTPGVETQYF.

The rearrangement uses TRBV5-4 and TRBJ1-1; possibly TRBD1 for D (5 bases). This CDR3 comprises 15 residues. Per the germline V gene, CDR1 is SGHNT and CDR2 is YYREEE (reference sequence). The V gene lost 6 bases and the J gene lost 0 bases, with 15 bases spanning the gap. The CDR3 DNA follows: TGTGCCAGCACTTTGGGCGGGACTATGAACACTGAAGCTTTCTTT. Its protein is CASTLGGTMNTEAFF.

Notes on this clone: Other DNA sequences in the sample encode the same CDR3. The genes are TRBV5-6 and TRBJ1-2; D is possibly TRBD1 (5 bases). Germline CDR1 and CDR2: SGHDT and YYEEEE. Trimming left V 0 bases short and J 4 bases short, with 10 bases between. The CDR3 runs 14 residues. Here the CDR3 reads CASSLEGRSYGYTF. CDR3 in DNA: TGTGCCAGCAGCTTGGAGGGGCGAAGCTATGGCTACACCTTC.

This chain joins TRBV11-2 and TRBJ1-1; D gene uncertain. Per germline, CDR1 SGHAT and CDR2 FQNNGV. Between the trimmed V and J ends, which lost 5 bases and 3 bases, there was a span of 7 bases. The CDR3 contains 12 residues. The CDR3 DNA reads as TGTGCCAGCAGCCACGTGGACACTGAAGCTTTCTTT. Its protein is CASSHVDTEAFF.